The sequence of this TCR beta chain was determined in a study of neoadjuvant anti-PD-1 for oral cavity cancer. The wider study: Around day 43, patients without progression received a fourth nivolumab dose before surgery.

The germline CDR1 and CDR2 sequences are SNHLY and FYNNEI. Between the trimmed V and J ends, which lost 4 bases and 1 base, there was a span of 9 bases. This CDR3 is built from 14 residues. TCRdb keeps only in-frame clones here, not all; method: immunoSEQ multiplex PCR. The table lists 7,000 to 9,000 clones, about 62% of them singletons. This sample's time point: after neoadjuvant nivolumab, at surgical resection. Cohort: HPV-negative, locally advanced oral cavity squamous cell carcinoma patients. Sequences were derived from PBMCs, sampled after nivolumab (anti-PD-1) treatment. This TCR was recovered from a person aged 35 to 85 with oral cavity squamous cell carcinoma. The V call is TRBV2, the J call TRBJ2-3; the D gene is possibly TRBD1 (6 bases). As DNA, the CDR3 is TGTGCCAGCAGTGCAGGGGCAGGCACAGATACGCAGTATTTT. Translation gives CASSAGAGTDTQYF. The complete variable domain, with remaining parts taken from reference TRBV2 and TRBJ2-3, reads EPEVTQTPSHQVTQMGQEVILRCVPISNHLYFYWYRQILGQKVEFLVSFYNNEISEKSEIFDDQFSVERPDGSNFTLKIRSTKLEDSAMYFCASSAGAGTDTQYFGPGTRLTVL.